Presented here are 31 T cell receptor beta chains from one specimen sequenced in a study of shared clonotypes between healthy human individuals. Libraries were prepared by immunoSEQ multiplex PCR; TCRdb keeps only in-frame clonotypes and omits some of them. The sample consists of around 980,000 clones, 70% to 80% of them appearing once. Sequencing used memory CD4+ T cells from PBMCs. This sample's subset: CD45RA-negative fraction. All receptors derive from a man younger than 35 in good health. Some clones in this sample may be carry-over from other donors' samples.

The gene calls are TRBV13 and TRBJ2-7; D is unresolved. The germline CDR1 and CDR2 sequences are PRHDT and FYEKMQ (reference sequence). CDR3 size: 14 residues. The V end lost 3 bases, the J end lost 2 bases, and 11 bases lay between the germline ends. CDR3 in amino acids: CASSFDRLTYEQYF. The CDR3, as DNA: TGTGCCAGCAGCTTTGATAGGCTTACCTACGAGCAGTACTTC.

The CDR3 region has the DNA TGTGCCAGTAGTATGGTTCGACAGTTAGGGGACTATGGCTACACCTTC. It codes for CASSMVRQLGDYGYTF. The chain employs TRBV19 and TRBJ1-2; tentative D call: TRBD1 (5 bases). The CDR3 sequence is 16 residues long. With 3 bases removed from V and 3 bases from J, the gap between germline ends came to 17 bases. CDR1 LNHDA and CDR2 SQIVND come from the germline V gene (reference sequence).

V and J are TRBV28 and TRBJ1-5, with D uncertain. The CDR3 sequence is 12 residues long. Germline CDR1 and CDR2: MDHEN and SYDVKM. Trimming left V 6 bases short and J 7 bases short, with 10 bases between. Here the CDR3 DNA reads TGTGCCAGCAGCACTCGCGGGCAGCCCCAGCATTTT. Protein: CASSTRGQPQHF.

This chain connects TRBV7-9 to TRBJ2-1, with D unresolved. The ends were cut back, 4 bases at V and 3 bases at J, with 16 bases in the middle. This CDR3 spans 16 amino acids. Germline V gene lookup returns CDR1 SEHNR and CDR2 FQNEAQ (reference sequence). The CDR3 bases are TGTGCCAGCAGCTCCCTTGGGTTACGATACTACAATGAGCAGTTCTTC. Translation gives CASSSLGLRYYNEQFF.

The V call is TRBV19, the J call TRBJ2-6, with a weak D call TRBD1 (6 bases). The CDR3 has 17 residues. Trimming took off 3 bases at V and 0 bases at J, with 12 bases between the two ends. Germline V CDR1 and CDR2: LNHDA, SQIVND (reference sequence). CDR3 DNA: TGTGCCAGTAGTATGTCGGGACAACTCTCTGGGGCCAACGTCCTGACTTTC. Translation gives CASSMSGQLSGANVLTF.

The chain is built from TRBV4-2 and TRBJ1-2; D gene unclear. From germline, CDR1 is LGHNA and CDR2 YNFKEQ. This CDR3 has 13 amino acids. Trimming left V 1 base short and J 8 bases short, with 11 bases between. This CDR3 reads CASSQGTHRGYTF. The CDR3 DNA reads TGTGCCAGCAGCCAAGGGACTCACCGGGGCTACACCTTC.

The chain carries TRBV10-3 and TRBJ2-7; 7 nucleotides line up with TRBD2. Trimming removed 6 bases from V and 1 base from J; junction bases left unmatched: 9. The germline V gene encodes CDR1 ENHRY and CDR2 SYGVKD. The CDR3 length is 15 residues. CDR3 residues: CAIRESGDDSYEQYF. Written as DNA, the CDR3 is TGTGCCATCAGGGAGAGCGGGGACGATTCCTACGAGCAGTACTTC.

The chain combines TRBV10-1 with TRBJ2-7; D ambiguous. The CDR3 totals 15 residues. V dropped 0 bases and J dropped 0 bases, with 9 bases sitting between them. Germline CDR1 is WNHNN and CDR2 is SYGVQD (reference sequence). The DNA for the CDR3 is TGCGCCAGCAGTGAGTCGGGCGGCCCCTCCTACGAGCAGTACTTC. This translates into CASSESGGPSYEQYF.

This chain connects TRBV6-6 to TRBJ2-1; the match to TRBD1 covers 10 bases. Germline-derived CDR1 and CDR2 are MNHNY and SVGAGI (reference sequence). This CDR3 comprises 15 residues. J gave up 3 bases and V 5 bases, and 4 bases lay outside the gene matches. The CDR3 loop reads CASSGQGVSYNEQFF. In DNA, the CDR3 is TGTGCCAGCAGTGGACAGGGGGTCAGCTACAATGAGCAGTTCTTC.

V gene TRBV5-4 combines with J gene TRBJ2-2, with 10 bases identical to TRBD2. From germline, CDR1 is SGHNT and CDR2 YYREEE (reference sequence). There are 15 residues in the CDR3. Losses at the gene ends were 3 bases for V and 5 bases for J; bases not matched to a gene: 4. CDR3: CASSSGLASTGELFF. The CDR3 DNA reads as TGTGCCAGCAGCTCGGGACTAGCGAGTACCGGGGAGCTGTTTTTT.

In its sample, this clone was seen a few times. Different DNA sequences within this sample yield the same CDR3. The gene calls are TRBV2 and TRBJ1-1, with D perhaps matching TRBD1 (6 bases). V lost 4 bases, J lost 2 bases, and 8 bases lay in between. The CDR3 is 13 residues long. Germline CDR1 and CDR2: SNHLY and FYNNEI. CDR3 in amino acids: CASSVTGNTEAFF. The CDR3 DNA is TGTGCCAGCAGTGTGACAGGCAACACTGAAGCTTTCTTT.

This rearrangement joins TRBV2 to TRBJ2-7; D is uncertain. V was pared by 4 bases and J by 4 bases, with 5 bases between. The CDR3 loop spans 11 amino acids. Germline V gene sequence: CDR1 SNHLY, CDR2 FYNNEI. The CDR3 reads CASSVRYEQYF. CDR3 bases: TGTGCCAGCAGTGTCCGGTACGAGCAGTACTTC.

This clone was counted a few times. J is TRBJ2-1 and V is TRBV15; D possibly corresponds to TRBD2 (6 bases). Germline lookup yields CDR1 LNHNV and CDR2 YYDKDF (reference sequence). The V gene lost 8 bases and the J gene lost 0 bases, with 14 bases spanning the gap. This CDR3 is built from 15 residues. The CDR3 protein is CATHTASVSYNEQFF. The CDR3 coding sequence is TGTGCCACCCACACCGCTAGCGTCTCCTACAATGAGCAGTTCTTC.

A word on this clone: The sample holds other DNA sequences that translate to the same CDR3. J is TRBJ1-2 and V is TRBV6-1; TRBD1 is a possible D gene (6 bases). Trimming removed 3 bases from V and 5 bases from J, with 10 bases in between. The CDR3 contains 13 residues. The germline V gene encodes CDR1 MNHNS and CDR2 SASEGT. CDR3 bases: TGTGCCAGCAGTGAGTCCAGGGGATATGGCTACACCTTC. It translates to CASSESRGYGYTF.

The gene calls are TRBV5-1 and TRBJ1-2, with TRBD1 matching over 9 bases. The CDR3 runs to 15 residues. Germline values: CDR1 SGHRS, CDR2 YFSETQ. The V gene end was trimmed by 2 bases and the J gene end by 7 bases; junction bases not matched to a gene: 9. Here the CDR3 DNA reads TGCGCCAGCAGCTTCGGGACAGGGTTTTTGGGTGGCTACACCTTC. Translated, it gives CASSFGTGFLGGYTF.

J is TRBJ2-7 and V is TRBV4-2; TRBD1 aligns across 9 bases. The CDR3 has 14 residues. V shed 4 bases and J 2 bases; nucleotides not matched to a gene: 3. The germline gives CDR1 LGHNA, CDR2 YNFKEQ. The CDR3 region has the DNA TGTGCCAGCAGCCGGACAGGGGAAGCCTACGAGCAGTACTTC. Its translation is CASSRTGEAYEQYF.

The chain joins TRBV28 to TRBJ2-3; 11 positions agree with TRBD2. This CDR3 is 19 amino acids long. The J segment lost 0 bases and the V segment lost 4 bases, leaving 12 bases of the junction unmatched. In germline, CDR1 is MDHEN, CDR2 SYDVKM. CDR3: CASSYPVTSGDQSTDTQYF. The CDR3 bases are TGTGCCAGCAGTTACCCCGTGACTAGCGGGGACCAAAGCACAGATACGCAGTATTTT. Variable domain in full (rest from reference TRBV28 and TRBJ2-3): DVKVTQSSRYLVKRTGEKVFLECVQDMDHENMFWYRQDPGLGLRLIYFSYDVKMKEKGDIPEGYSVSREKKERFSLILESASTNQTSMYLCASSYPVTSGDQSTDTQYFGPGTRLTVL.

The chain is built from TRBV28 and TRBJ2-5, with 7 bases aligning to TRBD2. With V trimmed by 3 bases and J by 3 bases, 7 bases remained unmatched. The V gene's germline CDR1 is MDHEN and CDR2 SYDVKM. CDR3 length: 15 residues. CDR3 nucleotides: TGTGCCAGCAGTTTCGCCGGGCTAGCGGAAGAGACCCAGTACTTC. Translated, it gives CASSFAGLAEETQYF.

Comment on this clone: The same CDR3 is also encoded by other DNA sequences in this sample. The V and J genes are TRBV18 and TRBJ2-5; unclear D gene. Germline V gene data show CDR1 as KGHSH and CDR2 as LQKENI. The CDR3 covers 11 residues. Deletions cut 3 bases from V and 2 bases from J, with 1 base between. CDR3 sequence (DNA): TGTGCCAGCTCACCGCAAGAGACCCAGTACTTC. It codes for CASSPQETQYF.

In this sample, this clone turned up a few times. The rearrangement links TRBV25-1 to TRBJ1-5; D uncertain. This CDR3 has 13 amino acids. Trimming left V 10 bases short and J 4 bases short, with 14 bases between. CDR1 MGHDK and CDR2 SYGVNS come from the germline V gene. The chain's CDR3 is CATPPWRNQPQHF. The CDR3 DNA reads as TGTGCCACCCCACCGTGGAGGAATCAGCCCCAGCATTTT.

The chain employs TRBV5-1 and TRBJ1-2; D uncertain. With 4 bases removed from V and 4 bases from J, the gap between germline ends came to 8 bases. The CDR3 is made up of 12 amino acids. Per the germline V gene, CDR1 is SGHRS and CDR2 is YFSETQ. The CDR3, as DNA: TGCGCCAGCAGCCAGGAGTTCTATGGCTACACCTTC. Translating gives CASSQEFYGYTF.

This clone was picked up one time. The chain has TRBV7-2 and TRBJ1-4, with 12 positions matching TRBD1. The V and J ends lost 5 bases and 7 bases, in that order; junction bases with no gene match: 14. Per the germline V gene, CDR1 is SGHTA and CDR2 is FQGNSA. This CDR3 has 18 amino acids. Written as DNA, the CDR3 is TGTGCCAGCAGCCGTAGGTTCGGGACAGGGGGCTCAGGTGAAAAACTGTTTTTT. It translates to CASSRRFGTGGSGEKLFF.

In regard to this clone: This specimen includes other DNA sequences encoding the same CDR3. V usage is TRBV5-1 and J usage is TRBJ1-3; possible D gene TRBD1, 6 bases. This CDR3 spans 14 amino acids. The V end lost 6 bases, the J end lost 1 base, and 11 bases lay between the germline ends. The germline gives CDR1 SGHRS, CDR2 YFSETQ. CDR3 DNA sequence: TGCGCCAGCACTTTAGGGGGATCTGGAAACACCATATATTTT. Protein: CASTLGGSGNTIYF.

This clone occurred once. CDR3 nucleotide sequence: TGCGCCAGCAGCTTGGGGCTAGCGGGAGGAATCCAAGAGACCCAGTACTTC. Amino acids: CASSLGLAGGIQETQYF. The genes are TRBV5-1 and TRBJ2-5, with TRBD2 identical over 11 bases. The CDR3 contains 17 residues. Germline-derived CDR1 and CDR2 are SGHRS and YFSETQ. The V gene end was trimmed by 0 bases and the J gene end by 1 base; junction bases not matched to a gene: 5.

This clone was found a few times. The gene calls are TRBV5-6 and TRBJ2-3, with TRBD2 identical over 13 bases. The germline V gene has CDR1 SGHDT and CDR2 YYEEEE. The V and J ends lost 4 bases and 4 bases, in that order; junction bases with no gene match: 3. CDR3 length equals 15 residues. CDR3 bases: TGTGCCAGCAGCATACTAGCGGGAGGGTCAGATACGCAGTATTTT. Translating it yields CASSILAGGSDTQYF.

This chain links TRBV7-8 with TRBJ2-5; 9 nucleotides align to TRBD2. V shed 2 bases and J 2 bases; nucleotides not matched to a gene: 3. The germline CDR1 and CDR2 sequences are SGHVS and FQNEAQ. The CDR3 spans 15 residues. This CDR3 reads CASSLLAGAQETQYF. CDR3 DNA sequence: TGTGCCAGCAGCTTATTAGCGGGGGCACAAGAGACCCAGTACTTC.

Turning to this clone: Just one base apart from a much larger clone, this may be a read error. The same CDR3 also results from other DNA sequences found in this sample. This rearrangement joins TRBV15 to TRBJ1-5; no definite D call. Trimming pared 1 base from V and 7 bases from J, leaving 8 bases between. Germline-derived CDR1 and CDR2 are LNHNV and YYDKDF (reference sequence). The CDR3 loop spans 13 amino acids. In DNA form, the CDR3 reads TGTGCCACCAGCAGAGGGGTAGGGCAGCCCCAGCATTTT. Its protein product is CATSRGVGQPQHF.

This clone was counted between two and nine times. The V call is TRBV4-2, the J call TRBJ2-1; D ambiguous. V lost 0 bases, J lost 4 bases, and 13 bases lay in between. Germline assignment: CDR1 LGHNA and CDR2 YNFKEQ. The CDR3 runs 16 residues. CDR3 coding DNA: TGTGCCAGCAGCCAAGATGCAGCGAAACGGTACAATGAGCAGTTCTTC. It yields the protein CASSQDAAKRYNEQFF.

The rearrangement joins TRBV13 to TRBJ2-7, with D unresolved. Germline lookup yields CDR1 PRHDT and CDR2 FYEKMQ (reference sequence). V was clipped by 0 bases and J by 10 bases, with 16 bases between them. CDR3 length equals 14 residues. CDR3 bases: TGTGCCAGCAGCTTAGGCGGCCCGGTGTCGGACCAGTACTTC. Translation: CASSLGGPVSDQYF.

This sequence joins TRBV5-1 and TRBJ1-3; D gene ambiguous. Trimming stripped 0 bases from V and 0 bases from J, with 7 bases between. This CDR3 region has 15 residues. Looked up from germline, CDR1 is SGHRS and CDR2 is YFSETQ. In DNA form, the CDR3 reads TGCGCCAGCAGCTTGGCCGGCGGCTCTGGAAACACCATATATTTT. It translates to CASSLAGGSGNTIYF.

The gene calls are TRBV5-6 and TRBJ2-4; the D is unclear. In germline, CDR1 is SGHDT, CDR2 YYEEEE. V lost 3 bases to trimming and J lost 6 bases, with 10 bases between them. The CDR3 runs to 13 residues. The CDR3 sequence is CASSSGRRNIQYF. The CDR3 region has the DNA TGTGCCAGCAGCTCTGGACGGAGAAACATTCAGTACTTC.